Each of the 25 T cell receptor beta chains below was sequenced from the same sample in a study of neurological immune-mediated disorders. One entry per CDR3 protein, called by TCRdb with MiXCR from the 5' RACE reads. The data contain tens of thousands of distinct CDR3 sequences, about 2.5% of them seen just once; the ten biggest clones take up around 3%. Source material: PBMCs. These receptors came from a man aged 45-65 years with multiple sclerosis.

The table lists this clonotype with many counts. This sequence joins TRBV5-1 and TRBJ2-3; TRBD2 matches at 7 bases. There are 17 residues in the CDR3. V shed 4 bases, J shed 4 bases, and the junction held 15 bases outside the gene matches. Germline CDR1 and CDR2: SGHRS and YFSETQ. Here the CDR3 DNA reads TGCGCCAGCAGCAAAACAAAGAGGGCTAGCGGATCAGATACGCAGTATTTT. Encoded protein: CASSKTKRASGSDTQYF. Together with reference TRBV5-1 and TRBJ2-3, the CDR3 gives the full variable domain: KAGVTQTPRYLIKTRGQQVTLSCSPISGHRSVSWYQQTPGQGLQFLFEYFSETQRNKGNFPGRFSGRQFSNSRSEMNVSTLELGDSALYLCASSKTKRASGSDTQYFGPGTRLTVL.

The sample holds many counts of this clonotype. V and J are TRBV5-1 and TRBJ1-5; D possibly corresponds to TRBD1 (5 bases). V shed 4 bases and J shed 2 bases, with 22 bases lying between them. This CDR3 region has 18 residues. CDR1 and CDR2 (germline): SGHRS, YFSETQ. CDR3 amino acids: CASSLRDTGLKGNQPQHF. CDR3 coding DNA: TGCGCCAGCAGCCTGCGAGATACAGGTCTTAAGGGCAATCAGCCCCAGCATTTT.

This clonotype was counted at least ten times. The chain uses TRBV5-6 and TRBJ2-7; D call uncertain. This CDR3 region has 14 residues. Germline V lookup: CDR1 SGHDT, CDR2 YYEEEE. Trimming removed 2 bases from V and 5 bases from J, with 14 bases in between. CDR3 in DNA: TGTGCCAGCAGCTTTGGGTTCTCCGTGAACGAGCAGTACTTC. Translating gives CASSFGFSVNEQYF.

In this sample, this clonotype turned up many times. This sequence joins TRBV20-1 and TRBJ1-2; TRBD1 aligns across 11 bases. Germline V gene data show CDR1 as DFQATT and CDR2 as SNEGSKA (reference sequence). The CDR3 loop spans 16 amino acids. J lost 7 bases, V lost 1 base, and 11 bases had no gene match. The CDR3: CSARAPGGQGVGGYTF. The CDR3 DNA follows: TGCAGTGCTAGAGCCCCGGGGGGACAGGGGGTCGGTGGCTACACCTTC.

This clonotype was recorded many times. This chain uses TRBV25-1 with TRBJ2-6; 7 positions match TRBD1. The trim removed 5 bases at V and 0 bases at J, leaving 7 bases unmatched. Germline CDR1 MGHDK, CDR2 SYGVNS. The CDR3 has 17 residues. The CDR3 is CASSTAGGYSGANVLTF. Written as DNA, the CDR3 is TGTGCCAGCAGTACGGCAGGGGGATACTCTGGGGCCAACGTCCTGACTTTC. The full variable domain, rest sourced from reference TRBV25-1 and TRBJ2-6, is EADIYQTPRYLVIGTGKKITLECSQTMGHDKMYWYQQDPGMELHLIHYSYGVNSTEKGDLSSESTVSRIRTEHFPLTLESARPSHTSQYLCASSTAGGYSGANVLTFGAGSRLTVL.

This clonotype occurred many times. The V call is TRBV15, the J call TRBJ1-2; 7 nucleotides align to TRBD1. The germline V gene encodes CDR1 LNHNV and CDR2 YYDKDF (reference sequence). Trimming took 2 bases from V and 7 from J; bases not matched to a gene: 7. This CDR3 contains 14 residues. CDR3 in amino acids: CATSRTQGGLGYTF. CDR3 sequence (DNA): TGTGCCACCAGCAGAACCCAGGGGGGGCTTGGCTACACCTTC. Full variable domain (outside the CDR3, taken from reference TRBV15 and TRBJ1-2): DAMVIQNPRYQVTQFGKPVTLSCSQTLNHNVMYWYQQKSSQAPKLLFHYYDKDFNNEADTPDNFQSRRPNTSFCFLDIRSPGLGDTAMYLCATSRTQGGLGYTFGSGTRLTVV.

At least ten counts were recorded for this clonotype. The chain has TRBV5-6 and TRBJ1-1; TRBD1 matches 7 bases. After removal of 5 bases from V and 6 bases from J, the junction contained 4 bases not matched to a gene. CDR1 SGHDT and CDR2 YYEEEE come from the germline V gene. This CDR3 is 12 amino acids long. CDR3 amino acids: CASSYTGAEAFF. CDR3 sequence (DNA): TGTGCCAGCAGTTATACAGGGGCTGAAGCTTTCTTT.

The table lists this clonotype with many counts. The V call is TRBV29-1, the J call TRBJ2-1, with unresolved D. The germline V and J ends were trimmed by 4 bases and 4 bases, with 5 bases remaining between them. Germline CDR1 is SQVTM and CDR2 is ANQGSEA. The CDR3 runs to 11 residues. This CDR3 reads CSVVWYNEQFF. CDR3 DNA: TGCAGCGTTGTATGGTACAATGAGCAGTTCTTC.

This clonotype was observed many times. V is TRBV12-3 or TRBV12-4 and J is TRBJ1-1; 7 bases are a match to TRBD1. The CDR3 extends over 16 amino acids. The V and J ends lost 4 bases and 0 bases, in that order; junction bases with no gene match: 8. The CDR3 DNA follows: TGTGCCAGCAGTTCTGGACAGGCTGCAATGAACACTGAAGCTTTCTTT. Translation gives CASSSGQAAMNTEAFF.

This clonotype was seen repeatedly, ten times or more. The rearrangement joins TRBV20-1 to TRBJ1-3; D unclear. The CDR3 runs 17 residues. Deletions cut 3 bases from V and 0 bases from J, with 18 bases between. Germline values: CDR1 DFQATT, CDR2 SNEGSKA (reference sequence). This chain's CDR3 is CSARELLRLHSGNTIYF. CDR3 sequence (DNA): TGCAGTGCTAGGGAGTTGTTGCGGCTCCACTCTGGAAACACCATATATTTT.

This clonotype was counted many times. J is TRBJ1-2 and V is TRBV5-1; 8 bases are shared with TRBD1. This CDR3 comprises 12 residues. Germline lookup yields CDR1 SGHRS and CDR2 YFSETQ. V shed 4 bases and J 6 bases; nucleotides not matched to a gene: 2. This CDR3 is CASSPGQDGYTF. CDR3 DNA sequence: TGCGCCAGCAGCCCGGGACAGGATGGCTACACCTTC.

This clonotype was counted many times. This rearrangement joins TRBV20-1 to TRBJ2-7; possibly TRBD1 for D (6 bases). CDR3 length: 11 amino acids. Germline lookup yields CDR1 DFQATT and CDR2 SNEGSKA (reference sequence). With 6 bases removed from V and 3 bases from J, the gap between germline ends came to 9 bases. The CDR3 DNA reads TGCAGTGCGGCACAGGGCTACGAGCAGTACTTC. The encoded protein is CSAAQGYEQYF.

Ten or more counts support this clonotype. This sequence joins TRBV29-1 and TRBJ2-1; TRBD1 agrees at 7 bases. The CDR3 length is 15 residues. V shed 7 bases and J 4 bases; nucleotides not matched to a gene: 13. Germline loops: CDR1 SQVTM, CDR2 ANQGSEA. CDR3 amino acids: CSAKSGTVKYNEQFF. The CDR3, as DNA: TGCAGCGCCAAAAGTGGGACAGTGAAGTACAATGAGCAGTTCTTC.

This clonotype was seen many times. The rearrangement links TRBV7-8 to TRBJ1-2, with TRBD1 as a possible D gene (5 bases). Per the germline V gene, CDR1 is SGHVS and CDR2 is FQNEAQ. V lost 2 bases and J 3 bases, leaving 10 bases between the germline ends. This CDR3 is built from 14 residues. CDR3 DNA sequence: TGTGCCAGCAGCTTAATCGGGACGGACTATGGCTACACCTTC. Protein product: CASSLIGTDYGYTF. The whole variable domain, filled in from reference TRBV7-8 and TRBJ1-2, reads GAGVSQSPRYKVAKRGQDVALRCDPISGHVSLFWYQQALGQGPEFLTYFQNEAQLDKSGLPSDRFFAERPEGSVSTLKIQRTQQEDSAVYLCASSLIGTDYGYTFGSGTRLTVV.

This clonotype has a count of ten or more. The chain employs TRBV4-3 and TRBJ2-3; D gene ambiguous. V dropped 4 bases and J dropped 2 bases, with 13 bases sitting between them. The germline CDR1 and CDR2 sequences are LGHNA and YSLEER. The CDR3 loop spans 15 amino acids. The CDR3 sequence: CASSLGGIDTDTQYF. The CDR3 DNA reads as TGCGCCAGCAGCCTTGGCGGAATCGACACAGATACGCAGTATTTT.

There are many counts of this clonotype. In nucleotides, the CDR3 is TGTGCCAGCAGCCGAGGGGGGGTTTCCCTCTTTTACGATGAGCAGTTCTTC. It encodes CASSRGGVSLFYDEQFF. This chain connects TRBV3-1 to TRBJ2-1; tentative D call: TRBD2 (7 bases). The CDR3 runs to 17 residues. Germline-derived CDR1 and CDR2 are LGHDT and YNNKEL (reference sequence). Trimming shortened V by 4 bases and J by 8 bases, and 24 bases separated the two germline ends.

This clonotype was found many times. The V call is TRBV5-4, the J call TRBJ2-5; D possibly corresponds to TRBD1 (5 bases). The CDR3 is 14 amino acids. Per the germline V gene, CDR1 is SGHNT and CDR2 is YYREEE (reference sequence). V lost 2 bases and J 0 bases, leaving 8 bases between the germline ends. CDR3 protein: CASSFRTNQETQYF. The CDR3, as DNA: TGTGCCAGCAGCTTTCGGACAAACCAAGAGACCCAGTACTTC.

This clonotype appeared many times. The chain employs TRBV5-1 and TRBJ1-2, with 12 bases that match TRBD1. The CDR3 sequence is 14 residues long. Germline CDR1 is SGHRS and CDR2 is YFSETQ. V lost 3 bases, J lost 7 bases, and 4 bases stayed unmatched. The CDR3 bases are TGCGCCAGCAGCTCCGGGACAGGGGGCGGTGGCTACACCTTC. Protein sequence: CASSSGTGGGGYTF.

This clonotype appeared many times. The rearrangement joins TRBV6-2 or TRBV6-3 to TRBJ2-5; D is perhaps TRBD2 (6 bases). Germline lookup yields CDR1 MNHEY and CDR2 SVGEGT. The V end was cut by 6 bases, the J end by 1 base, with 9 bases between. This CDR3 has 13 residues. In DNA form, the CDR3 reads TGTGCCAGCAGAACGGGAGCCCAAGAGACCCAGTACTTC. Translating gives CASRTGAQETQYF.

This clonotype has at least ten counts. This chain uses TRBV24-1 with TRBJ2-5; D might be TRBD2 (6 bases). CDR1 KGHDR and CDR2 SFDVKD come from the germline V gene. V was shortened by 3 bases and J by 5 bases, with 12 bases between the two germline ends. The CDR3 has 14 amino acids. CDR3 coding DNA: TGTGCCACCAGTGATCCTTCGGGGGACGAGACCCAGTACTTC. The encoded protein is CATSDPSGDETQYF.

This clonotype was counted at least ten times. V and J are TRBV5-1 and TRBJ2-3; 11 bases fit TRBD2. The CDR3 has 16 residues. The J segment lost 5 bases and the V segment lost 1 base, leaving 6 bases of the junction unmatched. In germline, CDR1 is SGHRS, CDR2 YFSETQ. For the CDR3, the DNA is TGCGCCAGCAGCTTGAAGAACCTAGCGGGGGGAGATACGCAGTATTTT. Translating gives CASSLKNLAGGDTQYF.

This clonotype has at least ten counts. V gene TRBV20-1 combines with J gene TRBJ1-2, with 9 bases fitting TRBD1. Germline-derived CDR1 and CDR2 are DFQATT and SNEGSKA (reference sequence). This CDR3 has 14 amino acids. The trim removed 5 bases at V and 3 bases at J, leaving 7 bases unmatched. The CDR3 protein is CSAEQGAEDYGYTF. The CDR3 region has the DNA TGCAGTGCTGAACAGGGGGCGGAGGACTATGGCTACACCTTC.

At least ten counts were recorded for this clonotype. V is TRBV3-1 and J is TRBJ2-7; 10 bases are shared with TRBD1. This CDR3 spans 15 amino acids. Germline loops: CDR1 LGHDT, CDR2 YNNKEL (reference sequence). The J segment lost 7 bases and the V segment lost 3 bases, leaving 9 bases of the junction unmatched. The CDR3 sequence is CASSHSRQGAWEQYF. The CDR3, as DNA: TGTGCCAGCAGCCATTCGCGACAGGGGGCATGGGAGCAGTACTTC.

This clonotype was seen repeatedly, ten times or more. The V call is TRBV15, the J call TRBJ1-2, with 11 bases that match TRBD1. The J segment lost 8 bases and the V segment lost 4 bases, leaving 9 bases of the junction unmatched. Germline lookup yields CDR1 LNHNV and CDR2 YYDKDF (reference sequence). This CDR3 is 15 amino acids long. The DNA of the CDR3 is TGTGCCACCAGCACCGGACAGGGGGCACGGTCAGGCTACACCTTC. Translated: CATSTGQGARSGYTF.

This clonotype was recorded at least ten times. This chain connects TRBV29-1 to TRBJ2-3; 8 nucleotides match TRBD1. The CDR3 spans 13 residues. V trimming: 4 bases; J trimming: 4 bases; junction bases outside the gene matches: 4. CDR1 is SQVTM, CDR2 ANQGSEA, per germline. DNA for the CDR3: TGCAGCGTTGGGACAGGGACCGCAGATACGCAGTATTTT. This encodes CSVGTGTADTQYF.